Below are 26 T cell receptor beta chains sequenced from a single sample in a study of T cells after yellow fever vaccination. MiXCR, applied by TCRdb to the 5' RACE reads, yields one record per CDR3 protein. The sample gives about 220,000 distinct CDR3 sequences, roughly 3% of which show up once; about 3% is in the top ten. The sample consisted of CD4+ T cells sorted from PBMCs, taken 10 days after the yellow fever booster vaccination. The origin of the receptors is a young man who received the YFV17D yellow fever vaccine.

V usage is TRBV20-1 and J usage is TRBJ2-5; D gene uncertain. The V gene's germline CDR1 is DFQATT and CDR2 SNEGSKA (reference sequence). The CDR3 runs 10 residues. With 4 bases removed from V and 7 bases from J, the gap between germline ends came to 7 bases. CDR3 sequence reads: CSATKATQYF. CDR3 coding DNA: TGCAGTGCTACTAAGGCGACCCAGTACTTC.

The chain's CDR3 is CASSFGGPTNEQFF. CDR3 bases: TGTGCCAGCAGTTTCGGGGGGCCAACCAATGAGCAGTTCTTC. J is TRBJ2-1 and V is TRBV12-3 or TRBV12-4; D is possibly TRBD2 (7 bases). Trimming left V 3 bases short and J 6 bases short, with 12 bases between. The CDR3 length is 14 residues.

The sample holds a few counts of this clonotype. The chain links TRBV20-1 to TRBJ1-2; TRBD1 agrees at 9 bases. The germline CDR1 and CDR2 sequences are DFQATT and SNEGSKA (reference sequence). The CDR3 is made up of 15 amino acids. The J segment lost 7 bases and the V segment lost 0 bases, leaving 9 bases of the junction unmatched. CDR3 region: CSARDRRTGDVGYTF. In nucleotides, the CDR3 is TGCAGTGCTAGAGATCGGAGGACAGGGGATGTTGGCTACACCTTC.

In its sample, this clonotype was seen many times. The chain combines TRBV27 with TRBJ2-7, with TRBD2 identical over 8 bases. After removal of 5 bases from V and 1 base from J, the junction contained 10 bases not matched to a gene. The germline V gene has CDR1 MNHEY and CDR2 SMNVEV (reference sequence). This CDR3 contains 16 residues. The CDR3 sequence is CASSPFGGASSYEQYV. The CDR3 nucleotides are TGTGCCAGCAGTCCGTTCGGGGGGGCCTCGTCCTACGAGCAGTACGTC.

CDR3 DNA: TGTGCCAGCAGCCAAGATCATGGCGGGGGTAGCTCCTACGAGCAGTACGTC. This codes for CASSQDHGGGSSYEQYV. This chain joins TRBV4-2 and TRBJ2-7; 7 nucleotides align to TRBD2. The CDR3 contains 17 residues. J was trimmed by 0 bases and V by 0 bases; bases with no gene match: 8. Germline values: CDR1 LGHNA, CDR2 YNFKEQ.

This clonotype came up a few times. The rearrangement uses TRBV5-4 and TRBJ2-3; no clear D gene. Germline V lookup: CDR1 SGHNT, CDR2 YYREEE (reference sequence). Trimming removed 0 bases from V and 0 bases from J, with 14 bases in between. The CDR3 length is 17 residues. CDR3 sequence: CASSLGTGPTSTDTQYF. The CDR3 coding sequence is TGTGCCAGCAGCTTGGGGACGGGCCCCACTAGCACAGATACGCAGTATTTT.

In DNA form, the CDR3 reads TGCGCCAGCAGCCAAACACTTAGCGGGGGGAGCTCTGGGGCCAACGTCCTGACTTTC. Its protein is CASSQTLSGGSSGANVLTF. This sequence joins TRBV5-1 and TRBJ2-6, with 10 bases that match TRBD2. The germline CDR1 and CDR2 sequences are SGHRS and YFSETQ. This CDR3 region has 19 residues. V shed 4 bases and J 0 bases; nucleotides not matched to a gene: 10.

This chain uses TRBV2 with TRBJ2-4; D possibly corresponds to TRBD1 (5 bases). Trimming took off 5 bases at V and 1 base at J, with 9 bases between the two ends. This CDR3 has 14 residues. Germline CDR1 SNHLY, CDR2 FYNNEI. CDR3 in amino acids: CASSTTVAKNIQYF. The CDR3 DNA sequence: TGTGCCAGCAGTACGACAGTGGCCAAAAACATTCAGTACTTC.

The rearrangement joins TRBV3-1 to TRBJ1-2; 8 nucleotides align to TRBD1. Germline loops: CDR1 LGHDT, CDR2 YNNKEL (reference sequence). The junction had 4 bases not matched to a gene; V was cut back by 2 bases and J by 2 bases. The CDR3 is 15 residues long. The CDR3 DNA is TGTGCCAGCAGCCAATTGGACAGGGAGAACTATGGCTACACCTTC. Protein sequence: CASSQLDRENYGYTF.

This clonotype was counted ten times or more. The V gene is TRBV5-1, the J gene TRBJ2-1; no clear D gene. Trimming pared 0 bases from V and 9 bases from J, leaving 10 bases between. The germline V gene has CDR1 SGHRS and CDR2 YFSETQ. CDR3 length: 13 residues. The CDR3 here is CASSLDWHPEQFF. The CDR3 DNA reads as TGCGCCAGCAGCTTGGACTGGCATCCTGAGCAGTTCTTC.

This clonotype was seen many times. This rearrangement joins TRBV27 to TRBJ2-3; 11 positions agree with TRBD2. The CDR3 runs 17 residues. V was clipped by 6 bases and J by 1 base; unmatched bases: 9. The germline V gene has CDR1 MNHEY and CDR2 SMNVEV (reference sequence). CDR3 in amino acids: CASRASLAGGGTDTQYF. The CDR3 DNA sequence: TGTGCCAGCAGAGCGAGCCTAGCGGGGGGAGGCACAGATACGCAGTATTTT.

In this sample, this clonotype turned up many times. V gene TRBV5-1 combines with J gene TRBJ2-3, with 12 nucleotides matching TRBD2. CDR3 length: 16 residues. J lost 2 bases, V lost 4 bases, and 5 bases had no gene match. CDR1 is SGHRS, CDR2 YFSETQ, per germline. CDR3 sequence (DNA): TGCGCCAGCAGCAAACTAGCGGGGGGAAACACAGATACGCAGTATTTT. Its protein product is CASSKLAGGNTDTQYF.

This clonotype was seen only a few times. The rearrangement links TRBV9 to TRBJ1-2; maybe TRBD1 (5 bases). Germline-derived CDR1 and CDR2 are SGDLS and YYNGEE. This CDR3 is 14 amino acids long. V was pared by 0 bases and J by 2 bases, with 8 bases between. The CDR3 DNA reads TGTGCCAGCAGCGTAGTATCAGGGAACTATGGCTACACCTTC. This codes for CASSVVSGNYGYTF.

CDR3 loop: CASSQEGRGNTEAFF. The CDR3 bases are TGTGCCAGCAGCCAAGAGGGAAGGGGGAACACTGAAGCTTTCTTT. The chain has TRBV4-2 and TRBJ1-1, with D perhaps TRBD1 (5 bases). The length of the CDR3 is 15 residues. The germline CDR1 and CDR2 sequences are LGHNA and YNFKEQ. V shed 0 bases and J shed 1 base, with 9 bases lying between them.

This clonotype came up many times. J is TRBJ2-2 and V is TRBV25-1; D is unresolved. The CDR3 has 14 residues. Trimming removed 5 bases from V and 4 bases from J, with 11 bases in between. Germline values: CDR1 MGHDK, CDR2 SYGVNS. This CDR3 reads CASSYSAGTGELFF. CDR3 nucleotides: TGTGCCAGCAGTTACAGTGCAGGCACCGGGGAGCTGTTTTTT. The full variable domain, rest sourced from reference TRBV25-1 and TRBJ2-2, is EADIYQTPRYLVIGTGKKITLECSQTMGHDKMYWYQQDPGMELHLIHYSYGVNSTEKGDLSSESTVSRIRTEHFPLTLESARPSHTSQYLCASSYSAGTGELFFGEGSRLTVL.

This clonotype was observed a few times. This chain joins TRBV12-3 or TRBV12-4 and TRBJ1-2; D not certain. The CDR3 contains 11 residues. V lost 3 bases to trimming and J lost 8 bases, with 7 bases between them. The CDR3 DNA follows: TGTGCCAGCAGTTTGAGGGAAGGCTACACCTTC. Protein: CASSLREGYTF.

This clonotype was seen at least ten times. The chain has TRBV5-1 and TRBJ2-3, with 9 bases matching TRBD1. V shed 5 bases and J 6 bases; nucleotides not matched to a gene: 16. CDR1 is SGHRS and CDR2 is YFSETQ in the germline V gene. The CDR3 loop spans 17 amino acids. In DNA form, the CDR3 reads TGCGCCAGCAGTCAGGGGGCCGGGACAGGGACGTCCGATACGCAGTATTTT. Translating gives CASSQGAGTGTSDTQYF.

Many counts were recorded for this clonotype. This chain joins TRBV6-6 and TRBJ2-4; 11 positions agree with TRBD2. CDR3 length: 15 amino acids. Looked up from germline, CDR1 is MNHNY and CDR2 is SVGAGI (reference sequence). V shed 4 bases and J 9 bases; nucleotides not matched to a gene: 8. The CDR3 sequence is CASSLAGTSGPIQYF. CDR3 in DNA: TGTGCCAGCAGTTTGGCAGGGACTAGCGGCCCCATTCAGTACTTC.

This clonotype was recorded a few times. The V gene is TRBV5-4, the J gene TRBJ2-7, with TRBD1 as a possible D gene (6 bases). Germline V gives CDR1 SGHNT, CDR2 YYREEE (reference sequence). V was shortened by 4 bases and J by 2 bases, with 16 bases between the two germline ends. The CDR3 has 15 amino acids. The DNA for the CDR3 is TGTGCCAGCAGCCAGGACAGCAACGCGGCCTACGAGCAGTACTTC. This codes for CASSQDSNAAYEQYF.

This clonotype was seen a few times. The rearrangement joins TRBV4-3 to TRBJ2-2, with a possible D match to TRBD1 (5 bases). This CDR3 spans 14 amino acids. The V gene's germline CDR1 is LGHNA and CDR2 YSLEER. The V and J ends lost 6 bases and 7 bases respectively, with 15 bases between them. The CDR3 region is CASRQQGLIGELFF. In DNA form, the CDR3 reads TGCGCCAGCAGACAGCAGGGATTGATCGGGGAGCTGTTTTTT.

V usage is TRBV30 and J usage is TRBJ2-2; 7 bases are shared with TRBD1. J lost 6 bases, V lost 4 bases, and 5 bases had no gene match. The germline V gene has CDR1 GTSNPN and CDR2 SVGIG (reference sequence). This CDR3 region has 13 residues. CDR3 loop: CAWKETGAGELFF. The CDR3 DNA sequence: TGTGCCTGGAAAGAAACAGGGGCCGGGGAGCTGTTTTTT. Supplemented by reference TRBV30 and TRBJ2-2, the full variable domain reads SQTIHQWPATLVQPVGSPLSLECTVEGTSNPNLYWYRQAAGRGLQLLFYSVGIGQISSEVPQNLSASRPQDRQFILSSKKLLLSDSGFYLCAWKETGAGELFFGEGSRLTVL.

The sample holds many counts of this clonotype. V gene TRBV12-3 or TRBV12-4 combines with J gene TRBJ2-3; the match to TRBD1 covers 9 bases. The CDR3 extends over 15 amino acids. Trimming at V came to 8 bases and at J to 3 bases, leaving 9 bases not matched to a gene. This chain's CDR3 is CASGYRGRGTDTQYF. Here the CDR3 DNA reads TGTGCCAGCGGGTACAGGGGGCGAGGGACAGATACGCAGTATTTT.

V is TRBV10-3 and J is TRBJ2-5, with D perhaps matching TRBD2 (6 bases). The germline gives CDR1 ENHRY, CDR2 SYGVKD. The CDR3 runs 15 residues. Trimming removed 1 base from V and 4 bases from J, with 13 bases in between. DNA of the CDR3: TGTGCCATCAGTGAGTTCTCAGCGGGTTCAGAGACCCAGTACTTC. Translation: CAISEFSAGSETQYF.

This clonotype was counted a few times. The CDR3 loop reads CASSLEGTHTDTQYF. The CDR3 DNA sequence: TGCGCCAGCAGCTTGGAGGGGACACACACAGATACGCAGTATTTT. The chain couples TRBV5-1 to TRBJ2-3; tentative D call: TRBD1 (6 bases). Trimming took off 0 bases at V and 2 bases at J, with 10 bases between the two ends. This CDR3 has 15 residues. Looked up from germline, CDR1 is SGHRS and CDR2 is YFSETQ.

There are many counts of this clonotype. At one boundary the junction diverges from the germline segment, which might be a read error. This sequence joins TRBV7-7 and TRBJ2-3, with D possibly being TRBD1 (5 bases). Germline lookup yields CDR1 SSHAT and CDR2 FNYEAQ (reference sequence). The length of the CDR3 is 14 residues. The CDR3 DNA is TGTGCTAGCAGCTTAGATGACAGAGCAGATACGCAGTATTTT. This encodes CASSLDDRADTQYF. Full variable domain (missing parts from reference TRBV7-7 and TRBJ2-3): GAGVSQSPRYKVTKRGQDVTLRCDPISSHATLYWYQQALGQGPEFLTYFNYEAQPDKSGLPSDRFSAERPEGSISTLTIQRTEQRDSAMYRCASSLDDRADTQYFGPGTRLTVL.

This clonotype showed up just a few times. The rearrangement links TRBV24-1 to TRBJ2-3, with a tentative D call TRBD2 (5 bases). The V and J ends lost 3 bases and 2 bases respectively, with 8 bases between them. This CDR3 region has 14 residues. Looked up from germline, CDR1 is KGHDR and CDR2 is SFDVKD. CDR3: CATSDPGTTDTQYF. The CDR3 nucleotides are TGTGCCACCAGTGATCCGGGAACCACAGATACGCAGTATTTT.